This T cell receptor (beta chain) stems from a study of blood T cell repertoires in COVID-19. Either two negative PCRs, clearance, or symptom resolution qualified Cohort 3 donors as recovered. The CDR3 is made up of 13 amino acids. J gave up 5 bases and V 5 bases, and 1 base lay outside the gene matches. The V gene's germline CDR1 is SGHNT and CDR2 YYREEE (reference sequence). The assay was immunoSEQ multiplex PCR, and TCRdb's table has in-frame clones only and misses some. This table has hundreds of thousands of clones, roughly nine tenths appearing once. Sequenced material: PBMCs or T cells enriched from blood (not recorded which). The TCR was taken from a man aged 55 to 70 who had recovered from COVID-19. J is TRBJ2-1 and V is TRBV5-4; 10 bases line up with TRBD1. The CDR3 region is CASRGTGDNEQFF. CDR3 in DNA: TGTGCCAGCAGAGGGACAGGGGACAATGAGCAGTTCTTC.